One T cell receptor (beta chain) is described in this entry. After removal of 3 bases from V and 7 bases from J, the junction contained 6 bases not matched to a gene. Germline assignment: CDR1 MGHRA and CDR2 YSYEKL. The CDR3 loop spans 15 amino acids. PCR employed 60 Vbeta and 13 Jbeta primers. Libraries were prepared by immunoSEQ multiplex PCR; TCRdb keeps only in-frame clonotypes and omits some of them. Here the sample spans about 98,000 clones, about three quarters being singletons. The data were obtained in a study of cytomegalovirus exposure and HLA in healthy donors. This receptor was taken from a human donor in good health. Material: PBMCs. The V gene is TRBV4-1, the J gene TRBJ1-4, with 9 bases fitting TRBD1. CDR3 sequence reads: CASSHPGQGGEKLFF. Written as DNA, the CDR3 is TGCGCCAGCAGCCACCCGGGACAGGGCGGTGAAAAACTGTTTTTT.